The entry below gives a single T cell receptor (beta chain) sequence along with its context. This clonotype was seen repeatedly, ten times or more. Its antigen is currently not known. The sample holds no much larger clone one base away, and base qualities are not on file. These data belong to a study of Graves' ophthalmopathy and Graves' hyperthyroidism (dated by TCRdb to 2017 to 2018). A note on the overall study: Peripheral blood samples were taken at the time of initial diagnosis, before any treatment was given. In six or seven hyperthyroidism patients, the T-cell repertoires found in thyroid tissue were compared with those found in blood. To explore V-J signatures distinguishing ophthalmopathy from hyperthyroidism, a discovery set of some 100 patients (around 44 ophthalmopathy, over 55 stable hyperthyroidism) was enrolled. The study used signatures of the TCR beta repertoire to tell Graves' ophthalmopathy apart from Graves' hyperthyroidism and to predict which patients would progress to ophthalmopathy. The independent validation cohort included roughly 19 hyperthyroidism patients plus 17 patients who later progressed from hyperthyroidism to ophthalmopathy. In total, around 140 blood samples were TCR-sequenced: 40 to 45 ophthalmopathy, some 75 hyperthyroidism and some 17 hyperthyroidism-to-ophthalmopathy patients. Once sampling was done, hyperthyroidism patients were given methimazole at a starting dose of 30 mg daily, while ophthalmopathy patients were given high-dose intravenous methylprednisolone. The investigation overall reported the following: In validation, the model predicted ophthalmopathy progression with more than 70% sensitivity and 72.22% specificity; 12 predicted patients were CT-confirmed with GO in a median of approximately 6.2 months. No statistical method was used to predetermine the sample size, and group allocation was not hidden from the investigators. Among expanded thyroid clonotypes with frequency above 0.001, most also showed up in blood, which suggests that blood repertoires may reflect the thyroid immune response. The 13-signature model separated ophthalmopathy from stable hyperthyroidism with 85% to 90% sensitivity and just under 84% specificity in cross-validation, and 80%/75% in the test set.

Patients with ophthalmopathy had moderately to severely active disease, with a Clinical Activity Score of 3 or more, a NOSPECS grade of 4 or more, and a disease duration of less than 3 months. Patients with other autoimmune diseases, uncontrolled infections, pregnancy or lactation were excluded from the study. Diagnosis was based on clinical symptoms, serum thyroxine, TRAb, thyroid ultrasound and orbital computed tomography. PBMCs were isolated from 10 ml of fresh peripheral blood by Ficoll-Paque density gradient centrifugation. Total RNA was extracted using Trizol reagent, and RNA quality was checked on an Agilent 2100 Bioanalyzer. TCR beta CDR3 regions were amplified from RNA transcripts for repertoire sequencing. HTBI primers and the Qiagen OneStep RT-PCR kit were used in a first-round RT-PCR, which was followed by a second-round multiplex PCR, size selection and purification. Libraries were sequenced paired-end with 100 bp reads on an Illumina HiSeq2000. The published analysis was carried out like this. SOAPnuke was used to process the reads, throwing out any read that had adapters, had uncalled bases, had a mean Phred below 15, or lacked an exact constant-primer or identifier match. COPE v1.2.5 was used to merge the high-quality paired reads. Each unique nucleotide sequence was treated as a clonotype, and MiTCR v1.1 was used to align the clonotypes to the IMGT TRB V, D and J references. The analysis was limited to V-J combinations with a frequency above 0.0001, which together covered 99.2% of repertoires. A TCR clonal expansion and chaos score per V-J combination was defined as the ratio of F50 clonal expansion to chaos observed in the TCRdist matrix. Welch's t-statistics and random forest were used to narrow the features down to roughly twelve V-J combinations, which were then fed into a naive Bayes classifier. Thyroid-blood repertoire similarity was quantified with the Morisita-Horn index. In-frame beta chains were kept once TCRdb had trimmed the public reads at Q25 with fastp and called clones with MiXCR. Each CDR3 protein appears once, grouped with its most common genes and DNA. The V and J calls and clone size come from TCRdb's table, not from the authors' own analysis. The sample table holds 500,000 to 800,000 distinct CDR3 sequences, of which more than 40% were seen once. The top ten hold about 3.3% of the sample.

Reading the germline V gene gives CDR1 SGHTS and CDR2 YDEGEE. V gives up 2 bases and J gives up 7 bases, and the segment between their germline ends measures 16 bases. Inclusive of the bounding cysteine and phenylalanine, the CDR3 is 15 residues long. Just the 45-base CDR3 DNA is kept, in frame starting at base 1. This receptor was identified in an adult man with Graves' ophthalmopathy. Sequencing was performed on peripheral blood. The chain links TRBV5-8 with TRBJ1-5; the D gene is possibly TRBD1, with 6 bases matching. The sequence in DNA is TGTGCCAGCAGCTTCAGACCAGGGGCAGGACAGCCCCAGCATTTT. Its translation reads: CASSFRPGAGQPQHF.